The 8 T cell receptor beta chains reported below all come from one sample, sequenced in a study of blood T cell repertoires in COVID-19. Clones were sequenced by immunoSEQ multiplex PCR, and TCRdb holds only the in-frame ones, with some missing. The table shows 290,000 or so clones, with 87% occurring only once. The sequenced sample consisted of peripheral blood. The receptor source for this set is a man between 18 and 29 years old with active or convalescent COVID-19.

With regard to this clone: Distinct nucleotide sequences in the sample also encode this CDR3. The V call is TRBV27, the J call TRBJ1-5; D not certain. Trimming cost V 3 bases and J 7 bases, with 7 bases left between them. The germline gives CDR1 MNHEY, CDR2 SMNVEV (reference sequence). There are 12 residues in the CDR3. The CDR3 coding sequence is TGTGCCAGCAGTTTGGGAGGACAGCCCCAGCATTTT. It codes for CASSLGGQPQHF.

This rearrangement joins TRBV7-6 to TRBJ2-5; 13 nucleotides agree with TRBD2. The CDR3 has 16 amino acids. CDR1 is SGHVS and CDR2 is FNYEAQ in the germline V gene. With 5 bases clipped from V and 7 bases from J, the junction kept 10 bases outside the gene matches. The CDR3 bases are TGTGCCAGCAGCAATAACGGACTAGCGGGGGATGGGACCCAGTACTTC. Amino acid sequence: CASSNNGLAGDGTQYF.

The V gene is TRBV19, the J gene TRBJ1-5; D gene uncertain. V lost 0 bases, J lost 4 bases, and 13 bases lay in between. The CDR3 consists of 16 residues. Germline CDR1 is LNHDA and CDR2 is SQIVND (reference sequence). As DNA, the CDR3 is TGTGCCAGTAGTATAGATCAGAGCGGTTTTAATCAGCCCCAGCATTTT. Its translation is CASSIDQSGFNQPQHF. The whole variable domain, remainder taken from reference TRBV19 and TRBJ1-5, is DGGITQSPKYLFRKEGQNVTLSCEQNLNHDAMYWYRQDPGQGLRLIYYSQIVNDFQKGDIAEGYSVSREKKESFPLTVTSAQKNPTAFYLCASSIDQSGFNQPQHFGDGTRLSIL.

The chain employs TRBV6-2 or TRBV6-3 and TRBJ1-1; D may be TRBD1 (6 bases). CDR1 MNHEY and CDR2 SVGEGT come from the germline V gene. Trimming took 2 bases from V and 3 from J, leaving 13 bases between them. This CDR3 has 15 amino acids. The CDR3 sequence is CASSYGRGQYTEAFF. The CDR3 DNA follows: TGTGCCAGCAGTTACGGGCGGGGGCAATACACTGAAGCTTTCTTT.

V and J are TRBV4-1 and TRBJ2-3; 10 positions match TRBD2. CDR1 and CDR2 from the germline V gene are MGHRA and YSYEKL. This CDR3 spans 18 amino acids. Trimming cost V 4 bases and J 5 bases; bases outside gene matches: 15. The chain's CDR3 is CASSLTVAGGESRDTQYF. Written as DNA, the CDR3 is TGCGCCAGCAGCCTTACCGTAGCGGGAGGAGAAAGCCGAGATACGCAGTATTTT.

The chain carries TRBV27 and TRBJ2-7; no firm D call. V was clipped by 2 bases and J by 3 bases, with 8 bases between them. CDR3 length equals 13 residues. In germline, CDR1 is MNHEY, CDR2 SMNVEV (reference sequence). In DNA, the CDR3 is TGTGCCAGCAGTTTAGGCCTGAACTACGAGCAGTACTTC. This gives the protein CASSLGLNYEQYF.

The genes are TRBV29-1 and TRBJ2-5; TRBD1 agrees at 9 bases. This CDR3 contains 12 residues. CDR1 and CDR2 from the germline V gene are SQVTM and ANQGSEA. V was clipped by 6 bases and J by 5 bases; unmatched bases: 4. The CDR3 nucleotides read TGCAGCGTAGTAGGACAGGGGGAGACCCAGTACTTC. Its translation is CSVVGQGETQYF.

The rearrangement links TRBV19 to TRBJ2-7, with 11 nucleotides matching TRBD2. Germline CDR1 is LNHDA and CDR2 is SQIVND (reference sequence). Trimming removed 3 bases from V and 2 bases from J; junction bases left unmatched: 3. CDR3 length: 15 amino acids. CDR3: CASSMTSGDPYEQYF. CDR3 nucleotide sequence: TGTGCCAGTAGTATGACTAGCGGGGATCCCTACGAGCAGTACTTC. Complete variable domain (other parts from reference TRBV19 and TRBJ2-7): DGGITQSPKYLFRKEGQNVTLSCEQNLNHDAMYWYRQDPGQGLRLIYYSQIVNDFQKGDIAEGYSVSREKKESFPLTVTSAQKNPTAFYLCASSMTSGDPYEQYFGPGTRLTVT.